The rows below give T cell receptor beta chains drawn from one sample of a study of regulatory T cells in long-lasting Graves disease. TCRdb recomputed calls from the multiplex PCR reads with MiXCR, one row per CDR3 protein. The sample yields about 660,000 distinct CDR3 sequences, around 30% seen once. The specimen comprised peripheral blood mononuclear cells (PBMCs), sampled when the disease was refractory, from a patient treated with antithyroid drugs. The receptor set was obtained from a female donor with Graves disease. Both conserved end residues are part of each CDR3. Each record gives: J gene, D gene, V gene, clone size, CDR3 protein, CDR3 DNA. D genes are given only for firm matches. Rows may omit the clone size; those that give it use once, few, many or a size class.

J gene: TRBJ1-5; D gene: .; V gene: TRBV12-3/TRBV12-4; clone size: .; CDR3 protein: CASSFGQEQQPQHF; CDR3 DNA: TGTGCCAGCAGTTTTGGGCAGGAACAACAGCCCCAGCATTTT
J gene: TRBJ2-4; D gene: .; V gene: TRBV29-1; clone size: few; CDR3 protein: CSVVRQAKNIQYF; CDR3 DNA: TGCAGCGTTGTGAGGCAGGCCAAAAACATTCAGTACTTC
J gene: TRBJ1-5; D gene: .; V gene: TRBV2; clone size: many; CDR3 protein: CASARDSNQPQHF; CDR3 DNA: TGTGCCAGCGCCCGTGATAGCAATCAGCCCCAGCATTTT
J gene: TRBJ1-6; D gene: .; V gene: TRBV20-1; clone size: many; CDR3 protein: CSARDSVAGSYSPLHF; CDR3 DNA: TGCAGTGCTAGAGATTCCGTGGCAGGGAGTTACTCACCCCTCCACTTT
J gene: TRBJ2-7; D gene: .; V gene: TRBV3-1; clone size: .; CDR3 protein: CASRDHGRDEQYF; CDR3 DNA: TGTGCCAGCAGGGACCACGGGCGTGACGAGCAGTACTTC
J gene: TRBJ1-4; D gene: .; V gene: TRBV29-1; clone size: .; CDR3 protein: CSVDIPGRGEKLFF; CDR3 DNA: TGCAGCGTTGATATTCCGGGAAGGGGTGAAAAACTGTTTTTT
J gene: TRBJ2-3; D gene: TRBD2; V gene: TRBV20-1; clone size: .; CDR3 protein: CSAGRTSGTDTQYF; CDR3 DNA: TGCAGTGCGGGCAGGACTAGCGGGACAGATACGCAGTATTTT
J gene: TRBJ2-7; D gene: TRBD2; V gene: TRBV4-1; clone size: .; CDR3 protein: CASSHGTSGGYEQYF; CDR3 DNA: TGCGCCAGCAGCCATGGGACTAGCGGGGGCTACGAGCAGTACTTC
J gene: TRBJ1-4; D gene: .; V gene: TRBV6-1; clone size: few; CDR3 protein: CASTAAPRDEKLFF; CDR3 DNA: TGTGCCAGCACCGCGGCCCCCAGGGATGAAAAACTGTTTTTT
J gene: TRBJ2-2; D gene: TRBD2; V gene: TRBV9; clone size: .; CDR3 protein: CASSVGEREGAGELFF; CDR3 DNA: TGTGCCAGCAGCGTAGGCGAGCGGGAAGGGGCCGGGGAGCTGTTTTTT
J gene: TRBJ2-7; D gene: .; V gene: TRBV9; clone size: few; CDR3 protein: CASSVASDTSYEQYF; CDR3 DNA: TGTGCCAGCAGCGTAGCTTCGGACACTTCCTACGAGCAGTACTTC
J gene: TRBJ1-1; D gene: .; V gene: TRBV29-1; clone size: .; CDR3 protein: CSVSLGSNTEAFF; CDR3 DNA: TGCAGCGTTAGTCTGGGTTCGAACACTGAAGCTTTCTTT
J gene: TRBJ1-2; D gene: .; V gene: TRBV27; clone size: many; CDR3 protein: CASSNRHLYGYTF; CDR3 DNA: TGTGCCAGCAGTAATCGACATCTCTATGGCTACACCTTC
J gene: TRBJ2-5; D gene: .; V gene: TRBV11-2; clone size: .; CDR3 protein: CASSPGIAEQETQYF; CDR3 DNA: TGTGCCAGCAGCCCTGGGATAGCGGAGCAAGAGACCCAGTACTTC
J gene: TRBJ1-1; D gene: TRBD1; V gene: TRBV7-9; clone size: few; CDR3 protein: CASSPKGTEGGETEAFF; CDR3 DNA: TGTGCCAGCAGCCCTAAGGGGACAGAAGGTGGGGAAACTGAAGCTTTCTTT
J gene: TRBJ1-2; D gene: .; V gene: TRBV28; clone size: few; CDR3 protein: CASSNSGARTRGYTF; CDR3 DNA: TGTGCCAGCAGTAACTCAGGGGCCCGGACGAGGGGCTACACCTTC
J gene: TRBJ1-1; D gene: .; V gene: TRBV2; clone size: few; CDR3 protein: CASRAYDRNTEAFF; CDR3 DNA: TGTGCCAGCAGAGCTTACGACAGGAACACTGAAGCTTTCTTT
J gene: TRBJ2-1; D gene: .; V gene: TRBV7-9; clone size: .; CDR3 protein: CASSPGGGNEQFF; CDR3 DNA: TGTGCCAGCAGCCCAGGAGGGGGAAATGAGCAGTTCTTC
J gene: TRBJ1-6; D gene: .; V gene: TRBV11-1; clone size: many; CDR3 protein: CASSLLSGSPLHF; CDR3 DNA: TGTGCCAGCAGCTTACTTTCTGGGTCACCCCTCCACTTT
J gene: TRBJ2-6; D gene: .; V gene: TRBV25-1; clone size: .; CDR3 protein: CASSEGAGANVLTF; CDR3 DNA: TGTGCCAGCAGTGAAGGGGCTGGGGCCAACGTCCTGACTTTC
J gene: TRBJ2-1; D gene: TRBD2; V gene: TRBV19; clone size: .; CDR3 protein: CASSILAGGICNEQFF; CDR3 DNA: TGTGCCAGTAGTATTCTGGCGGGAGGTATTTGCAATGAGCAGTTCTTC
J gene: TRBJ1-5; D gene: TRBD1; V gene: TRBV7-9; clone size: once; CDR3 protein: CASSLGTGASNQPQHF; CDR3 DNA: TGTGCCAGCAGCTTAGGGACAGGAGCTAGCAATCAGCCCCAGCATTTT
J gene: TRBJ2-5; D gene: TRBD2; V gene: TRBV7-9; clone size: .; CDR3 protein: CASSPGASGPQETQYF; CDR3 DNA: TGTGCCAGCAGCCCTGGCGCTAGCGGGCCCCAAGAGACCCAGTACTTC
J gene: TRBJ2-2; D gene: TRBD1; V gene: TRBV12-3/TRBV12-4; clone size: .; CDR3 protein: CASSLGQGALANTGELFF; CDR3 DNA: TGTGCCAGCAGTTTGGGACAGGGGGCCCTGGCGAACACCGGGGAGCTGTTTTTT
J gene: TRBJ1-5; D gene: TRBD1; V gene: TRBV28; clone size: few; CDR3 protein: CASGKQGAEDQPQHF; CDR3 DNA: TGTGCCAGCGGCAAACAGGGGGCTGAAGATCAGCCCCAGCATTTT
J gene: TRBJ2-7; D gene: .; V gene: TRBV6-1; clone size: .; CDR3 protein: CASRTISGGYEQYF; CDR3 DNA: TGTGCCAGCAGGACTATTAGCGGAGGTTACGAGCAGTACTTC
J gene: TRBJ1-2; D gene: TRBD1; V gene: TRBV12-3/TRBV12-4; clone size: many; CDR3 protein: CASRRDRHYGYTF; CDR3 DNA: TGTGCCAGCAGGAGGGACAGGCACTATGGCTACACCTTC
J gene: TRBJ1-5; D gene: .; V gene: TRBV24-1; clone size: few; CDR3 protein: CATSDLRGPGQPQHF; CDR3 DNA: TGTGCCACCAGTGATTTGCGGGGGCCGGGACAGCCCCAGCATTTT
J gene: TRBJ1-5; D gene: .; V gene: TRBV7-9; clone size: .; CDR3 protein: CASSPNGNGNQPQHF; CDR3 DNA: TGTGCCAGCAGCCCCAATGGCAACGGCAATCAGCCCCAGCATTTT
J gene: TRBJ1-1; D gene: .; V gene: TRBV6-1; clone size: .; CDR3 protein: CASSLGAGLEAFF; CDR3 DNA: TGTGCCAGCAGCCTCGGAGCGGGTCTAGAAGCTTTCTTT
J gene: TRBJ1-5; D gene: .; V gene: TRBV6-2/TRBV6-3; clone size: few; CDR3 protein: CASSYSFGDQPQHF; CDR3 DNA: TGTGCCAGCAGTTACTCGTTCGGAGATCAGCCCCAGCATTTT
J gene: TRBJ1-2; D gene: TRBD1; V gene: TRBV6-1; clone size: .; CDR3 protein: CASFPLYRGAGGYTF; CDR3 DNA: TGTGCCAGCTTCCCCCTATACAGGGGCGCAGGTGGCTACACCTTC
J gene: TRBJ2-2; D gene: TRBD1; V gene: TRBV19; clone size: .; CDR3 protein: CASTNDRVPPGELFF; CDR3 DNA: TGTGCCAGTACCAACGACAGGGTGCCCCCCGGGGAGCTGTTTTTT
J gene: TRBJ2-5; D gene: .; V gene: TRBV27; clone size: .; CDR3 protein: CASSLWWGETQYF; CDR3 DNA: TGTGCCAGCAGTTTATGGTGGGGAGAGACCCAGTACTTC
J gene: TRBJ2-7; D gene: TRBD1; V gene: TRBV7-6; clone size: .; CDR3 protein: CASSLGGTGVYEQYF; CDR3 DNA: TGTGCCAGCAGCTTAGGCGGGACAGGGGTCTACGAGCAGTACTTC
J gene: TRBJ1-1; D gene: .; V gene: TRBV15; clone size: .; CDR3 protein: CATSRERVTNTEAFF; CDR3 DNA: TGTGCCACCAGCAGGGAGCGGGTAACGAACACTGAAGCTTTCTTT
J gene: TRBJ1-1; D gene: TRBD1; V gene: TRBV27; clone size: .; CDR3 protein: CASSPGTGATEAFF; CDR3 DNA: TGTGCCAGCAGTCCTGGGACAGGGGCCACTGAAGCTTTCTTT
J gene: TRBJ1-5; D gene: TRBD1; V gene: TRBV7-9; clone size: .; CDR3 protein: CASSNTGGGNQPQHF; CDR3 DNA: TGTGCCAGCAGCAACACAGGGGGCGGCAATCAGCCCCAGCATTTT
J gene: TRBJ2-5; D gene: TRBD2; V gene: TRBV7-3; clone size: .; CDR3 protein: CATQRGEKETQHF; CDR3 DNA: TGTGCCACCCAGCGGGGGGAAAAAGAGACCCAGCACTTC
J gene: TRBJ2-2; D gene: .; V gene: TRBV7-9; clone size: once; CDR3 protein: CASSHPLNTGELFF; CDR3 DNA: TGTGCCAGCAGCCACCCCTTGAACACCGGGGAGCTGTTTTTT